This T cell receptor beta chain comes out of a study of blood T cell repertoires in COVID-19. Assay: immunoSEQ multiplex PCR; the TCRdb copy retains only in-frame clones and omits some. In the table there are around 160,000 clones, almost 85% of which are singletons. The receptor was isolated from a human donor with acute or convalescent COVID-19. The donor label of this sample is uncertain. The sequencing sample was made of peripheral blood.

The CDR3 loop reads CAISEESGGSKTQYF. The CDR3 DNA is TGTGCCATCAGTGAGGAGTCAGGAGGTTCAAAGACCCAGTACTTC. The chain links TRBV10-3 to TRBJ2-5; possible D gene TRBD2, 5 bases. V was shortened by 2 bases and J by 6 bases, with 16 bases between the two germline ends. The CDR3 runs to 15 residues. The germline V gene encodes CDR1 ENHRY and CDR2 SYGVKD.